These 19 T cell receptor beta chains share one sample of origin, sequenced in a study of blood T cells in healthy people across ages. For the second PCR, which ran for about 7 to 11 cycles, a sample-barcoded 5' primer and a J-beta primer mix were used. TCRdb used MiXCR to reprocess the 5' RACE reads, holding one entry per CDR3 protein. The repertoire holds 1.5 million to 2 million distinct CDR3 sequences, with 28% as singletons. The sequencing sample was made of blood. The receptors come from a woman in her twenties or thirties in good health.

In regard to this clonotype: The germline gene is not matched at one end of the junction; a read error may be the cause. The genes are TRBV12-3 or TRBV12-4 and TRBJ1-4; D gene uncertain. The CDR3 totals 14 residues. The CDR3 DNA sequence: TGTGCCAGCATGCAGACTTCAACTAATGATAAACTGTTTTTT. It translates to CASMQTSTNDKLFF.

The chain is built from TRBV4-1 and TRBJ1-4; D call uncertain. Per germline, CDR1 MGHRA and CDR2 YSYEKL. V lost 3 bases, J lost 4 bases, and 12 bases lay in between. CDR3 size: 15 residues. CDR3 coding DNA: TGCGCCAGCAGCCAGATTGGGCTTGATAATGAAAAACTGTTTTTT. This translates into CASSQIGLDNEKLFF.

This clonotype has ten or more counts. This rearrangement joins TRBV10-1 to TRBJ2-7; D is ambiguous. CDR1 is WNHNN and CDR2 is SYGVQD in the germline V gene (reference sequence). This CDR3 contains 13 residues. Trimming took 7 bases from V and 2 from J, leaving 12 bases between them. DNA for the CDR3: TGCGCCAGCACATTCAAGTTCGCCTACGAGCAGTACTTC. Amino acid sequence: CASTFKFAYEQYF.

This sequence joins TRBV4-3 and TRBJ1-5, with 10 bases fitting TRBD1. CDR1 is LGHNA and CDR2 is YSLEER in the germline V gene. The CDR3 is made up of 18 amino acids. V shed 0 bases and J 3 bases; nucleotides not matched to a gene: 8. CDR3 in DNA: TGCGCCAGCAGCCAAGAGACAGCGACAGGGGGCTTCAATCAGCCCCAGCATTTT. Residues: CASSQETATGGFNQPQHF.

The J gene is TRBJ2-1, the V gene TRBV5-4, with D possibly being TRBD1 (6 bases). V shed 7 bases and J shed 6 bases, with 17 bases lying between them. This CDR3 region has 14 residues. Germline CDR1 and CDR2: SGHNT and YYREEE (reference sequence). The CDR3 loop is CASDERGLGNEQFF. For the CDR3, the DNA is TGTGCCAGCGACGAAAGGGGGTTGGGCAATGAGCAGTTCTTC.

The V call is TRBV7-3, the J call TRBJ1-1, with D possibly TRBD1 on 5 matching bases. V lost 5 bases and J 5 bases, leaving 15 bases between the germline ends. This CDR3 spans 14 amino acids. Germline V lookup: CDR1 SGHTA, CDR2 FQGTGA. The CDR3 bases are TGTGCCAGCAGCCGAACTTTAGGGGCTACTGAAGCTTTCTTT. Translating it yields CASSRTLGATEAFF.

This clonotype was picked up a small number of times. The chain recombines TRBV2 with TRBJ1-2; 7 nucleotides agree with TRBD1. Trimming removed 6 bases from V and 5 bases from J; junction bases left unmatched: 9. The CDR3 sequence is 14 residues long. Per germline, CDR1 SNHLY and CDR2 FYNNEI. CDR3 nucleotide sequence: TGTGCCAGCAGAGGGAGGGGGCGAGAGTATGGCTACACCTTC. As protein: CASRGRGREYGYTF. The full variable domain, completed using reference TRBV2 and TRBJ1-2, is EPEVTQTPSHQVTQMGQEVILRCVPISNHLYFYWYRQILGQKVEFLVSFYNNEISEKSEIFDDQFSVERPDGSNFTLKIRSTKLEDSAMYFCASRGRGREYGYTFGSGTRLTVV.

About this clonotype itself: A much larger clone lies a single base off, so this may be a read error. This sequence joins TRBV12-3 or TRBV12-4 and TRBJ2-5, with 7 bases that match TRBD1. This CDR3 is built from 14 residues. J gave up 4 bases and V 6 bases, and 8 bases lay outside the gene matches. The CDR3 DNA reads as TGTGCCAGCAGGTCCCGGGCAGGGGGAGAGACCCAGTACTTC. Encoded protein: CASRSRAGGETQYF.

V usage is TRBV5-1 and J usage is TRBJ1-2; possible D gene TRBD1, 6 bases. The CDR3 covers 14 residues. V dropped 4 bases and J dropped 2 bases, with 12 bases sitting between them. Germline loops: CDR1 SGHRS, CDR2 YFSETQ. The DNA of the CDR3 is TGCGCCAGCAGCCCCCGGGACATGAACTATGGCTACACCTTC. Its protein product is CASSPRDMNYGYTF.

The chain joins TRBV7-2 to TRBJ2-3, with a weak D call TRBD2 (7 bases). The CDR3 spans 17 residues. Germline values: CDR1 SGHTA, CDR2 FQGNSA. V lost 2 bases to trimming and J lost 3 bases, with 18 bases between them. CDR3 sequence reads: CASSLNWGGARTDTQYF. CDR3 DNA sequence: TGTGCCAGCAGCTTAAACTGGGGGGGGGCACGGACAGATACGCAGTATTTT.

This clonotype was seen only a few times. The chain couples TRBV20-1 to TRBJ2-7; D is perhaps TRBD2 (6 bases). Trimming cost V 0 bases and J 0 bases, with 12 bases left between them. This CDR3 is 15 amino acids long. Germline values: CDR1 DFQATT, CDR2 SNEGSKA (reference sequence). CDR3 region: CSARDGAGLSYEQYF. For the CDR3, the DNA is TGCAGTGCTAGAGATGGGGCGGGACTCTCCTACGAGCAGTACTTC.

This clonotype showed up many times. This sequence joins TRBV7-2 and TRBJ1-2; a possible D gene is TRBD1 (5 bases). Trimming removed 2 bases at V and 0 bases at J, with 7 bases between. The CDR3 extends over 14 amino acids. Per germline, CDR1 SGHTA and CDR2 FQGNSA. The DNA of the CDR3 is TGTGCCAGCAGCTTAACCAGGGCTAACTATGGCTACACCTTC. The encoded protein is CASSLTRANYGYTF.

The rearrangement joins TRBV4-1 to TRBJ2-1, with no clear D. This CDR3 spans 16 amino acids. Germline lookup yields CDR1 MGHRA and CDR2 YSYEKL. V was shortened by 4 bases and J by 5 bases, with 18 bases between the two germline ends. Here the CDR3 DNA reads TGCGCCAGCAGCCCGAGACGATCACGGGCTAACAATGAGCAGTTCTTC. It translates to CASSPRRSRANNEQFF.

Comment on this clonotype: A much larger clone sits a single nucleotide away, making a read error possible. Written as DNA, the CDR3 is TGTGCCAGCAGCCCGGGACAGGATAATACAGATACGCAGTATTTT. It encodes CASSPGQDNTDTQYF. The rearrangement uses TRBV27 and TRBJ2-3; 8 nucleotides line up with TRBD1. The CDR3 runs to 15 residues. V dropped 6 bases and J dropped 3; count of bases not matched to a gene: 8. The germline V gene encodes CDR1 MNHEY and CDR2 SMNVEV (reference sequence).

This clonotype has a handful of counts. The CDR3 spells CASSEARAMAEQYF. CDR3 nucleotide sequence: TGTGCCAGCAGTGAAGCTAGGGCAATGGCCGAGCAGTACTTC. V gene TRBV6-1 combines with J gene TRBJ2-4, with unresolved D. Judging by the DNA end, TRBJ2-7 fits better; the J call may be wrong. The CDR3 totals 14 residues. Germline values: CDR1 MNHNS, CDR2 SASEGT.

This clonotype has more than one count but fewer than ten. The chain couples TRBV29-1 to TRBJ1-2; TRBD1 is a possible D gene (5 bases). This CDR3 contains 11 residues. The V gene lost 6 bases and the J gene lost 5 bases, with 10 bases spanning the gap. Per the germline V gene, CDR1 is SQVTM and CDR2 is ANQGSEA. This chain's CDR3 is CSVQVEYGYTF. The CDR3 DNA is TGCAGCGTACAGGTCGAATATGGCTACACCTTC.

This chain joins TRBV29-1 and TRBJ2-7, with 11 bases that match TRBD2. The tail of the sequence fits TRBJ2-5 better, so the J call may be wrong. Germline CDR1 reads SQVTM; CDR2 reads ANQGSEA. There are 15 residues in the CDR3. The CDR3 here is CSPRQVAGGYETQYF. The CDR3 coding sequence is TGCAGCCCCCGACAGGTAGCGGGAGGGTATGAGACCCAGTACTTC.

In this sample, this clonotype turned up once. The genes are TRBV6-5 and TRBJ2-3; D possibly matches TRBD1 or TRBD2 (5 bases each). CDR1 and CDR2 from the germline V gene are MNHEY and SVGAGI. CDR3 length: 20 amino acids. With 2 bases removed from V and 0 bases from J, the gap between germline ends came to 24 bases. CDR3 sequence reads: CASSYIGQHDAWGSTDTQYF. The CDR3 bases are TGTGCCAGCAGTTACATAGGCCAGCACGACGCTTGGGGGAGCACAGATACGCAGTATTTT.

The chain is built from TRBV12-3 or TRBV12-4 and TRBJ2-1; D gene ambiguous. V shed 4 bases and J shed 6 bases, with 19 bases lying between them. The CDR3 runs to 16 residues. Here the CDR3 DNA reads TGTGCCAGCAGTTCCCCCTTTAGCCGAGTCCTCAATGAGCAGTTCTTC. It encodes CASSSPFSRVLNEQFF.